The 10 T cell receptor beta chains in this list originate from one sample, sequenced in a study of blood T cell repertoires in COVID-19. Sequencing was performed with immunoSEQ multiplex PCR; in TCRdb, only in-frame clones are kept and a portion is missing. This table has tens of thousands of clones, approximately 84% appearing once. Sequencing was carried out using peripheral blood. Receptors were obtained from a man aged 50 to 59 with active or convalescent COVID-19.

The V call is TRBV27, the J call TRBJ1-1, with D hard to call. This CDR3 is built from 14 residues. Germline V gene data show CDR1 as MNHEY and CDR2 as SMNVEV (reference sequence). Trimming left V 2 bases short and J 1 base short, with 8 bases between. The DNA for the CDR3 is TGTGCCAGCAGTTTAATCGCGGGGAACACTGAAGCTTTCTTT. Protein product: CASSLIAGNTEAFF.

The genes are TRBV25-1 and TRBJ2-7; 9 bases agree with TRBD1. The CDR3 length is 14 residues. Germline CDR1 and CDR2: MGHDK and SYGVNS. Trimming cost V 6 bases and J 3 bases; bases outside gene matches: 6. Here the CDR3 DNA reads TGTGCCAGCAGGGGACAGGGCGTCATCTACGAGCAGTACTTC. It yields the protein CASRGQGVIYEQYF.

The V call is TRBV12-3 or TRBV12-4, the J call TRBJ2-5, with D perhaps matching TRBD1 (6 bases). This CDR3 has 13 residues. V lost 7 bases to trimming and J lost 1 base, with 10 bases between them. CDR3 nucleotide sequence: TGTGCCAGCACCCACAGGGTCCAAGAGACCCAGTACTTC. This gives the protein CASTHRVQETQYF.

This chain joins TRBV14 and TRBJ1-5, with 9 bases identical to TRBD1. The CDR3 runs 13 residues. After removal of 4 bases from V and 5 bases from J, the junction contained 0 bases not matched to a gene. Germline-derived CDR1 and CDR2 are SGHDN and FVKESK. The CDR3 DNA follows: TGTGCCAGCAGCCGGACAGGGGATCAGCCCCAGCATTTT. Translated, it gives CASSRTGDQPQHF.

V usage is TRBV25-1 and J usage is TRBJ1-1, with D perhaps TRBD1 (6 bases). The CDR3 consists of 11 residues. CDR1 and CDR2 from the germline V gene are MGHDK and SYGVNS. CDR3 sequence (DNA): TGTGTCTCAAGGGGGGGGACTGAAGCTTTCTTT. Translated, it gives CVSRGGTEAFF.

V is TRBV12-3 or TRBV12-4 and J is TRBJ1-2, with D maybe TRBD1 (5 bases). This CDR3 contains 13 residues. V was clipped by 3 bases and J by 7 bases, with 12 bases between them. CDR3 in amino acids: CASSLSQGGGYTF. The CDR3 DNA is TGTGCCAGCAGTTTGTCTCAGGGCGGTGGCTACACCTTC.

In nucleotides, the CDR3 is TGTGCCAGCAGCGGCGACAGGGTTGGAAACATTCAGTACTTC. Its translation is CASSGDRVGNIQYF. J is TRBJ2-4 and V is TRBV9, with 7 positions matching TRBD1. Germline assignment: CDR1 SGDLS and CDR2 YYNGEE. CDR3 length: 14 amino acids. V was clipped by 3 bases and J by 6 bases; unmatched bases: 6.

This clone is a singleton in its sample. The chain combines TRBV18 with TRBJ1-5; D might be TRBD1 (5 bases). The germline gives CDR1 KGHSH, CDR2 LQKENI. Trimming stripped 3 bases from V and 2 bases from J, with 11 bases between. This CDR3 region has 15 residues. This CDR3 is CASSPGGSGNQPQHF. The CDR3 nucleotides are TGTGCCAGCTCACCCGGGGGGAGCGGCAATCAGCCCCAGCATTTT.

The genes are TRBV12-5 and TRBJ2-7; weak D call: TRBD1 (5 bases). Germline loops: CDR1 LGHNT, CDR2 FRNRAP. The CDR3 length is 12 residues. The V gene lost 6 bases and the J gene lost 8 bases, with 14 bases spanning the gap. For the CDR3, the DNA is TGTGCTAGTGGGACGCAGGGTATCAAGCAGTACTTC. Translation: CASGTQGIKQYF.

This clone is deemed medium-sized. This chain joins TRBV14 and TRBJ1-4, with D hard to call. Trimming left V 1 base short and J 3 bases short, with 9 bases between. CDR3 length: 15 amino acids. Germline V gene sequence: CDR1 SGHDN, CDR2 FVKESK. For the CDR3, the DNA is TGTGCCAGCAGCCAAGGAGGGAGAGCTAATGAAAAACTGTTTTTT. Protein: CASSQGGRANEKLFF.